The rows below give T cell receptor beta chains drawn from one sample of a study of T-cell memory formation after mild COVID-19. TCRdb analysed the 5' RACE reads with MiXCR anew, one entry per CDR3 protein. Here the sample spans approximately 300,000 distinct CDR3 sequences, 15% to 20% being singletons. The sample comprised PBMCs or a T cell subset sorted from them (not recorded which). The receptors come from a man between 18 and 35 years old who had mild COVID-19 (a few samples of this study predate the infection). Cell type and time point are not known. CDR3s include the opening cysteine and the closing phenylalanine or tryptophan. A D gene is named only where the DNA matches it firmly. The size field is filled for only some rows; it gives once, few, many or a size class.

j_call v_call d_call clone_size cdr3_nt cdr3_aa
TRBJ1-4 TRBV9 - - TGTGCCAGCAGCGTAGAGGCAGGAGGAAAACTGTTTTTT CASSVEAGGKLFF
TRBJ1-1 TRBV29-1 - few TGCAGCGTTGGACAGCTCCACACTGAAGCTTTCTTT CSVGQLHTEAFF
TRBJ2-7 TRBV19 - - TGTGCCTGGGATTCATCCTACGAGCAGTACTTC CAWDSSYEQYF
TRBJ2-4 TRBV2 - few TGTGCCAGCGGCCAGGCCAAAAACATTCAGTACTTC CASGQAKNIQYF
TRBJ2-3 TRBV11-2 - few TGTGCCAGCAGCTTGAGGGGTCTCGGAGTCAGAGATGCAGATACGCAGTATTTT CASSLRGLGVRDADTQYF
TRBJ1-2 TRBV10-3 - few TGTGCCATCTCCTCATCCCGGGGTGATGGCTACACCTTC CAISSSRGDGYTF
TRBJ2-3 TRBV9 - - TGTGCCAGCAGCTACCGGGACCACTTGGATACGCAGTATTTT CASSYRDHLDTQYF
TRBJ1-3 TRBV2 - few TGTGCCAGCAGTAACGCGGGCTTTGAGAGAGGAAACACCATATATTTT CASSNAGFERGNTIYF
TRBJ2-4 TRBV4-3 - few TGCGCCAGCAGCCAAGCCGAAGCGGGCAGAAAAAACATTCAGTACTTC CASSQAEAGRKNIQYF
TRBJ2-5 TRBV7-2 - many TGTGCCAGCAGAAATTCCGTCTCTGAAGCAGAGACCCAGTACTTC CASRNSVSEAETQYF